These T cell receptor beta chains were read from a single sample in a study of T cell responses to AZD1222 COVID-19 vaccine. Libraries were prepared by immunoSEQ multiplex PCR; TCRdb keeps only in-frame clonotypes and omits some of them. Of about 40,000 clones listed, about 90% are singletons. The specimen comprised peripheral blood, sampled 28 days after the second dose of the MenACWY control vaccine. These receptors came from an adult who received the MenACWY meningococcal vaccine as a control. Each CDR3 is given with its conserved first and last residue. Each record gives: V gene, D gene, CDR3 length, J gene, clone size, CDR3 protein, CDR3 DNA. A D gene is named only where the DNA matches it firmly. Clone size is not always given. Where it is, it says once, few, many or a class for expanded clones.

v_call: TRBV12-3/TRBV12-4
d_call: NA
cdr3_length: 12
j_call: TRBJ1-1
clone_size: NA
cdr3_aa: CASNQWSTEAFF
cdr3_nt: TGTGCCAGCAATCAATGGAGCACTGAAGCTTTCTTT

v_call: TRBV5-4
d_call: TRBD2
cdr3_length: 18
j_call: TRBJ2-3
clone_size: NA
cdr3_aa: CASSLQRGGGPGTDTQYF
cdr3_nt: TGTGCCAGCAGCTTGCAGCGTGGGGGAGGGCCCGGCACAGATACGCAGTATTTT

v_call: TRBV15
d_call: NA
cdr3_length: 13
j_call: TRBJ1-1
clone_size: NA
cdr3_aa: CATSRDANTEAFF
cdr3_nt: TGTGCCACCAGCAGAGATGCCAACACTGAAGCTTTCTTT

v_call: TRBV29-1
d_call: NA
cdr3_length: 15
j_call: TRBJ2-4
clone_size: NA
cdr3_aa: CSVVGAPLAKNIQYF
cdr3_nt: TGCAGCGTTGTAGGCGCTCCGCTCGCCAAAAACATTCAGTACTTC

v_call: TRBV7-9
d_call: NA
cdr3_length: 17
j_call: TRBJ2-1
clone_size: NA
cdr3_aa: CASSLAGIRQRANEQFF
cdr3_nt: TGTGCCAGCAGCTTGGCGGGGATTCGACAAAGGGCCAATGAGCAGTTCTTC

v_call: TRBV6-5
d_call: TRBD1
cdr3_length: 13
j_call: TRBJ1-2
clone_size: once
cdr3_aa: CASRVDRAAGYTF
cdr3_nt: TGTGCCAGCAGGGTCGACAGGGCGGCTGGCTACACCTTC

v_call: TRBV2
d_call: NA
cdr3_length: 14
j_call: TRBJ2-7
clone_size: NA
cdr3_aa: CASSESLVSYEQYF
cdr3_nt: TGTGCCAGCAGTGAATCACTCGTCTCCTACGAGCAGTACTTC

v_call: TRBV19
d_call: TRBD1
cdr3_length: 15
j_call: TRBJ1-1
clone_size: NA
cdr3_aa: CASSSRTGWNTEAFF
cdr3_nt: TGTGCCAGTAGTTCCCGGACAGGGTGGAACACTGAAGCTTTCTTT

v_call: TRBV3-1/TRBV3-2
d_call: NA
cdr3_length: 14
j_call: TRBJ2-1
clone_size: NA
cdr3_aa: CASSGSGVGHEQFF
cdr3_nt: TGTGCCAGCAGCGGGTCGGGAGTCGGTCATGAGCAGTTCTTC

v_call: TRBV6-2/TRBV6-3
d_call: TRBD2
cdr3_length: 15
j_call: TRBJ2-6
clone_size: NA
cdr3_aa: CASSSGGSGANVLTF
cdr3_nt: TGTGCCAGCAGTTCGGGGGGTTCTGGGGCCAACGTCCTGACTTTC

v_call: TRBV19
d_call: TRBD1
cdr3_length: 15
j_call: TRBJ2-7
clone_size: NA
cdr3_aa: CASSIGGGARYEQYF
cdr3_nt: TGTGCCAGTAGTATAGGAGGGGGCGCGAGATACGAGCAGTACTTC

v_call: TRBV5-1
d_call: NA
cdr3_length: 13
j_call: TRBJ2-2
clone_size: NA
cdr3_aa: CASSWGDPGELFF
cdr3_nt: TGCGCCAGCAGCTGGGGGGATCCCGGGGAGCTGTTTTTT

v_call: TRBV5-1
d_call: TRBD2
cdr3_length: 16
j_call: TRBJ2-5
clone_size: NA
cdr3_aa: CASSPAGTSAQETQYF
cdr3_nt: TGCGCCAGCAGCCCGGCCGGGACTAGCGCCCAAGAGACCCAGTACTTC

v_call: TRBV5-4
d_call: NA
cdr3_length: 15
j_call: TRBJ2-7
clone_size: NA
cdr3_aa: CASSLAPGSGHEQYF
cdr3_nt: TGTGCCAGCAGCTTGGCTCCAGGGTCTGGCCACGAGCAGTACTTC

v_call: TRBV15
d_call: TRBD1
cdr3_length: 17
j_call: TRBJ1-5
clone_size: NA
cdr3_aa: CATSVRDRGRLDQPQHF
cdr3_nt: TGTGCCACCAGCGTCCGGGACAGGGGGCGTCTGGATCAGCCCCAGCATTTT

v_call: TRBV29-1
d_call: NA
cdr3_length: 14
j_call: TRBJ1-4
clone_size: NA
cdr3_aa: CSVGDTSTNEKLFF
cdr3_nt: TGCAGCGTGGGGGACACCTCAACTAATGAAAAACTGTTTTTT

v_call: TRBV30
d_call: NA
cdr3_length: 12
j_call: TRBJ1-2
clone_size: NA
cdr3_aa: CAWSVLGPGYTF
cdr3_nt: TGTGCCTGGAGTGTTTTGGGCCCCGGCTACACCTTC

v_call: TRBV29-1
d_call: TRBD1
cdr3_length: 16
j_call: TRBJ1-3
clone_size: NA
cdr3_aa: CSVGSMTGGGGNTIYF
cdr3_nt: TGCAGCGTTGGTAGTATGACAGGGGGAGGTGGAAACACCATATATTTT

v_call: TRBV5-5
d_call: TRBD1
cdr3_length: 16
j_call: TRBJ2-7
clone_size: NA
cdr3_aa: CASSFDGTGFYYEQYF
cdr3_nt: TGTGCCAGCAGCTTTGACGGGACAGGGTTTTACTACGAGCAGTACTTC

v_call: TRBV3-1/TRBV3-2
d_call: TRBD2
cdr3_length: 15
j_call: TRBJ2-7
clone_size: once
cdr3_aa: CASSQGTSGTYEQYF
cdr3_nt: TGTGCCAGCAGCCAAGGGACTAGCGGTACCTACGAGCAGTACTTC

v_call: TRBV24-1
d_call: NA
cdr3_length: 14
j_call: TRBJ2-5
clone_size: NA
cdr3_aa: CATSGTSPGETQYF
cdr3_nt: TGTGCCACCAGTGGTACCTCTCCGGGGGAGACCCAGTACTTC

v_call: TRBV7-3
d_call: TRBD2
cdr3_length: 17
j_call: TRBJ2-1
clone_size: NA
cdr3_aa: CASSPGLAGASWNEQFF
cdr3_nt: TGTGCCAGCAGCCCCGGACTAGCGGGAGCGAGTTGGAATGAGCAGTTCTTC

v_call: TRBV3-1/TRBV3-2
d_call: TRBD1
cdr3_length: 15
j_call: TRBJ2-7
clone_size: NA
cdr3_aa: CASSRSGQGSYEQYF
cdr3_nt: TGTGCCAGCAGCCGCTCCGGACAGGGCTCCTACGAGCAGTACTTC

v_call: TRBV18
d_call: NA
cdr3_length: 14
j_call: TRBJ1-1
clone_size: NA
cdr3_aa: CASSLSGGNTEAFF
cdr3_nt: TGTGCCAGCTCACTATCGGGGGGGAACACTGAAGCTTTCTTT

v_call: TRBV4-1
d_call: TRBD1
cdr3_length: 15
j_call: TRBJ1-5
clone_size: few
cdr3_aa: CASSQEVTGDQPQHF
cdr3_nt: TGCGCCAGCAGCCAAGAGGTGACAGGGGATCAGCCCCAGCATTTT

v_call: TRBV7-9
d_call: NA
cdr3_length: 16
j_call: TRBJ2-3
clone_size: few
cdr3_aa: CASSLDGTASTDTQYF
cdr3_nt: TGTGCCAGCAGCTTAGACGGGACTGCTAGCACAGATACGCAGTATTTT

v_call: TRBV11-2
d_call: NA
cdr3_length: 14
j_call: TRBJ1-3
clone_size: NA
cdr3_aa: CASSSVLSGNTIYF
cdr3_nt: TGTGCCAGCAGCTCCGTCCTCTCTGGAAACACCATATATTTT

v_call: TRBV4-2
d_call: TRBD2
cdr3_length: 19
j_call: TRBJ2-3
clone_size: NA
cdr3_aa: CASSQRRQLLAGFPDTQYF
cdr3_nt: TGTGCCAGCAGCCAAAGGAGACAGCTATTAGCGGGATTCCCAGATACGCAGTATTTT

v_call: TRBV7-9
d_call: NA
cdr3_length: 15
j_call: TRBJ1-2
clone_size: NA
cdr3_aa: CASSFARDRTGGYTF
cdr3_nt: TGTGCCAGCAGCTTCGCCCGGGACCGTACCGGAGGCTACACCTTC

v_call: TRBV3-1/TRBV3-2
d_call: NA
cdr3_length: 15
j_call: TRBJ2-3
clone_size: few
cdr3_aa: CASSQEFVSWSTQYF
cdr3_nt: TGTGCCAGCAGCCAAGAGTTTGTCAGTTGGAGTACGCAGTATTTT

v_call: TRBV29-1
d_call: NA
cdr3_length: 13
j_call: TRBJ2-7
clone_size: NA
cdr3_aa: CSVAVGGAYEQYF
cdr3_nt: TGCAGCGTTGCGGTGGGCGGTGCCTACGAGCAGTACTTC

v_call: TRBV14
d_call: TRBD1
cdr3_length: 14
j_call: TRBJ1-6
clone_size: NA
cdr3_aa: CASSLTGGRSPLHF
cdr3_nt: TGTGCCAGCAGCCTGACAGGGGGCCGTTCACCCCTCCACTTT

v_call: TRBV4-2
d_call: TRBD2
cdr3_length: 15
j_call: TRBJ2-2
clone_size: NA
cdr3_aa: CASSQDLAGSGELFF
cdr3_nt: TGTGCCAGCAGCCAAGACCTAGCGGGCTCCGGGGAGCTGTTTTTT

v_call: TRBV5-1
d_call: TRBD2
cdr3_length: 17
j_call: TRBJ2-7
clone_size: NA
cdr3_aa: CASRSSYSGTSSYEQYF
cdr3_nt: TGCGCCAGCAGGTCGAGTTATAGCGGGACGAGCTCCTACGAGCAGTACTTC

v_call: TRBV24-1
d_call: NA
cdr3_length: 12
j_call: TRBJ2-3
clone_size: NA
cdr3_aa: CATSGLTDTQYF
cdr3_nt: TGTGCCACCAGTGGATTAACAGATACGCAGTATTTT

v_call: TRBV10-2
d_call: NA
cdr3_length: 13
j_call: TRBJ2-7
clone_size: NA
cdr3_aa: CASSQLLSYEQYF
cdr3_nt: TGCGCCAGCAGCCAGCTCCTTTCCTACGAGCAGTACTTC

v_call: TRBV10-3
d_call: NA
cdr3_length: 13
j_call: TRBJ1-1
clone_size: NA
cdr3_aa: CASRRASDTEAFF
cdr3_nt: TGTGCCTCCCGCCGGGCGTCCGACACTGAAGCTTTCTTT

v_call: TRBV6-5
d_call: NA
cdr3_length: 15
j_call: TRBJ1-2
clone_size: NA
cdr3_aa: CASSYTTGTNYGYTF
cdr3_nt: TGTGCCAGCAGTTATACGACAGGAACTAACTATGGCTACACCTTC

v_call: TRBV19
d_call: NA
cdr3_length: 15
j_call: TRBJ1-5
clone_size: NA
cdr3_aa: CASTGRGADNQPQHF
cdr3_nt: TGTGCCAGTACTGGACGCGGGGCAGACAATCAGCCCCAGCATTTT

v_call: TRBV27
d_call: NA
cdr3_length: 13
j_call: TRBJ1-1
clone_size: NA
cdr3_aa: CASNKALNTEAFF
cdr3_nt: TGTGCCAGCAACAAGGCCTTGAACACTGAAGCTTTCTTT

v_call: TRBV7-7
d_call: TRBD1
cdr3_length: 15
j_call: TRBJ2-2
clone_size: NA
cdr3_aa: CASSLGTGDTGELFF
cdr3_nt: TGTGCTAGCAGCCTAGGAACAGGGGACACCGGGGAGCTGTTTTTT

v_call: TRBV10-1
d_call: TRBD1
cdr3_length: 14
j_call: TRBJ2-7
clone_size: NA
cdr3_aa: CASKEGQGTYEQYF
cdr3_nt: TGCGCCAGCAAAGAGGGACAGGGAACCTACGAGCAGTACTTC

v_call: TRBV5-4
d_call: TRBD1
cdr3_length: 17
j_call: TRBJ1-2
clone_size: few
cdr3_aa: CASSSRQGGRVISGYTF
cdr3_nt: TGTGCCAGCAGCTCCCGACAGGGAGGAAGGGTAATAAGTGGCTACACCTTC

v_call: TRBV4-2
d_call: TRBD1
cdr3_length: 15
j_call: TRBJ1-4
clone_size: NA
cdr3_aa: CASSLDDRGSEKLFF
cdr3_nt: TGTGCCAGCAGCCTAGATGACAGGGGGAGTGAAAAACTGTTTTTT

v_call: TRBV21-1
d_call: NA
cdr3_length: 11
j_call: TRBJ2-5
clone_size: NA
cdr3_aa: CASTIVLAQYF
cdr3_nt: TGTGCCAGCACCATCGTTTTGGCCCAGTACTTC

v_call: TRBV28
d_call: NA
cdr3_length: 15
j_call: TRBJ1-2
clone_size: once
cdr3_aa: CASTLPRGQRGGYTF
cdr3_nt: TGTGCCAGCACCCTCCCCCGAGGGCAAAGGGGTGGCTACACCTTC

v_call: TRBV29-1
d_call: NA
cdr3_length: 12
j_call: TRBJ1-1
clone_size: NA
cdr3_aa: CSGQAPGTEAFF
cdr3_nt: TGCAGCGGACAGGCCCCAGGGACTGAAGCTTTCTTT

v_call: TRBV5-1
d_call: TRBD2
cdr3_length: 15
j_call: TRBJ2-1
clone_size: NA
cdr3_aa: CASSFASGSMNEQFF
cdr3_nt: TGCGCCAGCAGCTTCGCTAGCGGGAGTATGAATGAGCAGTTCTTC